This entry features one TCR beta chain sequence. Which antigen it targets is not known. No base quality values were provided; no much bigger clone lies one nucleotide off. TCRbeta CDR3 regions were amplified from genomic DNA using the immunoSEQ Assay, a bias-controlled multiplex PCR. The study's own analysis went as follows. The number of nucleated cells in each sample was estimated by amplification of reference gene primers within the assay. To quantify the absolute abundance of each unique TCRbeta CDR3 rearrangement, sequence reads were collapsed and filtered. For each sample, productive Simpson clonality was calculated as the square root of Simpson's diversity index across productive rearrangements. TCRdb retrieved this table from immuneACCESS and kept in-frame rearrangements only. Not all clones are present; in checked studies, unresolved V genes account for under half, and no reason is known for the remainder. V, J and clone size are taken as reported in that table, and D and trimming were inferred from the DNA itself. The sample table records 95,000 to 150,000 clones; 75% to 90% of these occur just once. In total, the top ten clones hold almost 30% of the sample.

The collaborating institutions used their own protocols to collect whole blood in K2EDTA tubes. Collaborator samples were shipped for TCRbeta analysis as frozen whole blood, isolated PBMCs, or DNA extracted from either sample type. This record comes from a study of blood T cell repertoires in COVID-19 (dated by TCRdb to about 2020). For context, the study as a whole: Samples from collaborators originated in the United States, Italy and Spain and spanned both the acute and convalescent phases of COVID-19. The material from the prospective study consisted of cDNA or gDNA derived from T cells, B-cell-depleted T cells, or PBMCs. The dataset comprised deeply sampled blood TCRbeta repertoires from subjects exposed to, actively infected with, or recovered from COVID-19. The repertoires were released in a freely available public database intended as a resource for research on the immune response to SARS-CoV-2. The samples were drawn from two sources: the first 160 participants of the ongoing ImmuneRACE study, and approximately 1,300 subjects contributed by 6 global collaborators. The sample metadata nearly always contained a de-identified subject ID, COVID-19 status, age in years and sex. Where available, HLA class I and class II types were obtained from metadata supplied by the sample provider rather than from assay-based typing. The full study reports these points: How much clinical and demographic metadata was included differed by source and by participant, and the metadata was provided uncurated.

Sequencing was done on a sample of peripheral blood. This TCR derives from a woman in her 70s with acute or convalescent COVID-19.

The DNA sequence is given as TGTGCCAGCAGCTTATTTCAGAGCAATCAGCCCCAGCATTTT. Its translation reads: CASSLFQSNQPQHF. The sequence links TRBV7-2 to TRBJ1-5, with no confident D gene call. The trim is 2 bases for V and 1 base for J, with a gap of 6 bases between the germline ends. From a lookup of the germline V gene, CDR1 and CDR2 are SGHTA and FQGNSA. Counted from cysteine to phenylalanine, this CDR3 has 14 amino acids. Of the read, only the CDR3 DNA is kept; its 42 bases are in frame from base 1.